This T cell receptor beta chain was documented in a study of vaccination effects on CD4 cells after COVID-19. Data came from immunoSEQ multiplex PCR; TCRdb stores just in-frame clones and leaves some out. The data hold tens of thousands of clones, with under 80% observed a single time. Expansion with viral peptide pools was applied to antigen-specific CD4+ T cells by the ViraFEST assay prior to sequencing. Culturing for about 10 days preceded CD4+ T cell isolation. Participants got two doses of BNT162b2 or mRNA-1273 vaccine. The CDR3 loop spans 14 amino acids. With V trimmed by 4 bases and J by 5 bases, 6 bases remained unmatched. Looked up from germline, CDR1 is SGHNT and CDR2 is YYREEE (reference sequence). Findings and caveats of the study: Clones from infection and from vaccination both contracted markedly late after vaccination.

A word on this clone: Its antigen is unknown.

This TCR was recovered from a human donor who received a COVID-19 vaccine. The chain links TRBV5-4 to TRBJ1-1, with 9 bases matching TRBD1. Specimen: CD4+ T cells from PBMCs cultured with HCoV-OC43 spike peptides, collected after COVID-19 vaccination. The subset was: HCoV-OC43 spike overlapping peptide pool stimulation. CDR3 region: CASSKDRGGTEAFF. The CDR3 nucleotides read TGTGCCAGCAGCAAGGACAGGGGAGGGACTGAAGCTTTCTTT.